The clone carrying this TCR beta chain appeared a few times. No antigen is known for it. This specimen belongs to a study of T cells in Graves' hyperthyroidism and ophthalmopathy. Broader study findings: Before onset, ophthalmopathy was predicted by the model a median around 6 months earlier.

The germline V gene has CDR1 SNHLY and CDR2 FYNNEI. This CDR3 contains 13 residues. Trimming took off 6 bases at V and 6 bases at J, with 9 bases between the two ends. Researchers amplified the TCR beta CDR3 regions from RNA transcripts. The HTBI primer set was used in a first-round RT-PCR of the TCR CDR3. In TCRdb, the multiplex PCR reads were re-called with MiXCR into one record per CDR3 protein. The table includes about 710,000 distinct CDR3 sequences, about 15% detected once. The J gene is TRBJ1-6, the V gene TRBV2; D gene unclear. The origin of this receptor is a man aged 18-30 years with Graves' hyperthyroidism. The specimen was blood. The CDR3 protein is CASRTASNSPLHF. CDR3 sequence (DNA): TGTGCCAGCAGAACAGCGTCTAATTCACCCCTCCACTTT.